The T cell receptor (beta chain) under discussion was sequenced for a study of early T cells in non-severe SARS-CoV-2 infection. Overall study: Sequencing of bulk RNA from unsorted whole blood was done, without chain pairing.

Study-wide points: The VDJdb matching leaned toward anti-spike CD8 responses and overlooked private and CD4 specificities.

The CDR3 covers 17 residues. Trimming stripped 0 bases from V and 1 base from J, with 15 bases between. Germline CDR1 and CDR2: LGHNT and FRNRAP. This clonotype has at least ten counts. What it binds is not known. Unique molecular identifiers were attached to individual cDNA molecules. TCRdb independently ran MiXCR on the 5' RACE reads; one entry per CDR3 protein. The repertoire consists of 57,000 or so distinct CDR3 sequences, with about 12% occurring once and the leading ten covering 4.5% to 6%. Material for sequencing was whole blood. This rearrangement joins TRBV12-5 to TRBJ1-2; tentatively, D is TRBD1 (6 bases). The sequence was obtained from an adult who was a healthcare worker with PCR-confirmed SARS-CoV-2 infection or an uninfected control (not recorded which). This CDR3 reads CASGLVAPGASNYGYTF. CDR3 nucleotides: TGTGCTAGTGGTTTGGTTGCCCCAGGGGCAAGTAACTATGGCTACACCTTC.